The T cell receptor beta chain described here comes from a study of CD8+ T cells in alopecia areata. Study context: Treated individuals took tofacitinib by mouth, 5 to 10 mg twice daily. The study gave tofacitinib for 6 to 18 months, then 6 months off drug. The study's findings and limits: Scalp repertoires also include resident alphabeta T cells from normal skin.

Extraction and reverse transcription of RNA yielded cDNA as the sequencing template. Produced via immunoSEQ multiplex PCR; TCRdb's table is partial and in-frame only. The table shows approximately 100,000 clones, with around two fifths occurring only once. This CDR3 region has 13 residues. Germline CDR1 and CDR2: GTSNPN and SVGIG (reference sequence). V lost 2 bases to trimming and J lost 4 bases, with 11 bases between them. From PBMCs, CD4+ and CD8+ T cells were sorted. As to this clone: As yet, its antigen is unknown.

The sequence was collected from a human donor with alopecia areata. This sequence joins TRBV30 and TRBJ2-5; D unresolved. The sequencing sample was made of CD4+ T cells sorted from blood. CDR3 DNA sequence: TGTGCCTGGAGTCCCATGGTAGTAGAGACCCAGTACTTC. Translation gives CAWSPMVVETQYF.